The source of this TCR beta chain is a study of blood T cell repertoires in COVID-19. In the study overall: Specimens from acute and convalescent COVID-19 originated in the United States, Italy and Spain.

The table came from immunoSEQ multiplex PCR; TCRdb's copy has only in-frame clones and leaves some out. The sample lists under 200,000 clones; around 84% were seen once. In germline, CDR1 is SGHDN, CDR2 FVKESK. CDR3 length: 14 amino acids. J gave up 7 bases and V 2 bases, and 4 bases lay outside the gene matches. What was sequenced was peripheral blood. This chain links TRBV14 with TRBJ2-3; 9 bases are shared with TRBD1. The origin of this receptor is a man aged 55 to 70 with COVID-19, enrolled during active disease. The CDR3, as DNA: TGTGCCAGCAGCCAAACAGGGGGCTTTTATACGCAGTATTTT. This encodes CASSQTGGFYTQYF.